Shown below are 28 T cell receptor beta chains from a single sample sequenced in a study of OX40 agonist ivuxolimab in advanced cancers. The data were produced by immunoSEQ multiplex PCR, yet TCRdb's version contains in-frame clones alone and is incomplete. Found here are about 27,000 clones, over 70% of them singletons; the top ten hold about 14%. Material: CD4+ or CD8+ T cells sorted from blood, obtained in a trial of the OX40 agonist ivuxolimab. The origin of the receptors is an adult with an advanced solid tumor such as melanoma, head and neck, liver or kidney cancer.

This chain connects TRBV18 to TRBJ2-5, with D possibly matching TRBD2 (6 bases). Germline CDR1 is KGHSH and CDR2 is LQKENI. Between the trimmed V and J ends, which lost 1 base and 12 bases, there was a span of 15 bases. The CDR3 sequence is 13 residues long. The CDR3 DNA sequence: TGTGCCAGCTCACCACTAGACAGTGCGGGGAAGTACTTC. Encoded protein: CASSPLDSAGKYF. The full variable domain, with the rest looked up from reference TRBV18 and TRBJ2-5, is NAGVMQNPRHLVRRRGQEARLRCSPMKGHSHVYWYRQLPEEGLKFMVYLQKENIIDESGMPKERFSAEFPKEGPSILRIQQVVRGDSAAYFCASSPLDSAGKYFGPGTRLLVL.

The CDR3 nucleotides are TGTGCCAGCAGCCCGGGGACAGGGAGTAGGGAAAAACTGTTTTTT. It yields the protein CASSPGTGSREKLFF. The rearrangement joins TRBV7-3 to TRBJ1-4; TRBD1 matches 9 bases. This CDR3 has 15 amino acids. Germline loops: CDR1 SGHTA, CDR2 FQGTGA. After removal of 5 bases from V and 8 bases from J, the junction contained 9 bases not matched to a gene.

The rearrangement joins TRBV4-1 to TRBJ1-2, with D unresolved. Trimming left V 1 base short and J 4 bases short, with 13 bases between. This CDR3 has 15 amino acids. Germline V CDR1 and CDR2: MGHRA, YSYEKL. The CDR3 region has the DNA TGCGCCAGCAGCCAAGTTGATACAGACTTCTATGGCTACACCTTC. This gives the protein CASSQVDTDFYGYTF.

V usage is TRBV20-1 and J usage is TRBJ2-3; no clear D. Trimming stripped 0 bases from V and 9 bases from J, with 4 bases between. Looked up from germline, CDR1 is DFQATT and CDR2 is SNEGSKA (reference sequence). CDR3 length equals 10 residues. The CDR3 nucleotides read TGCAGTGCTAGAGATAGGACGCAGTATTTT. Protein product: CSARDRTQYF.

This chain uses TRBV30 with TRBJ2-5; 7 positions agree with TRBD1. Germline lookup yields CDR1 GTSNPN and CDR2 SVGIG (reference sequence). Unmatched junction bases numbered 9, after V lost 4 bases and J lost 4 bases. The CDR3 loop spans 14 amino acids. The CDR3: CAWKGAGGSETQYF. The DNA of the CDR3 is TGTGCCTGGAAGGGGGCAGGCGGTTCAGAGACCCAGTACTTC.

The rearrangement uses TRBV7-3 and TRBJ2-2, with no clear D. The CDR3 contains 15 residues. V was shortened by 3 bases and J by 1 base, with 9 bases between the two germline ends. Germline V gene data show CDR1 as SGHTA and CDR2 as FQGTGA. This CDR3 reads CASSLGHQNTGELFF. For the CDR3, the DNA is TGTGCCAGCAGCTTGGGCCACCAGAACACCGGGGAGCTGTTTTTT.

V usage is TRBV29-1 and J usage is TRBJ2-1; D remains ambiguous. CDR1 and CDR2 from the germline V gene are SQVTM and ANQGSEA. V was pared by 4 bases and J by 4 bases, with 11 bases between. This CDR3 is built from 13 residues. The CDR3 coding sequence is TGCAGCGTTGTCAAGGACCTATACAATGAGCAGTTCTTC. This encodes CSVVKDLYNEQFF.

This clone occurred once. This sequence joins TRBV20-1 and TRBJ1-2; D unclear. The CDR3 consists of 10 residues. V was cut by 6 bases and J by 6 bases, with 8 bases left in between. Germline assignment: CDR1 DFQATT and CDR2 SNEGSKA (reference sequence). CDR3 region: CSAPTDGYTF. In nucleotides, the CDR3 is TGCAGTGCCCCCACAGATGGCTACACCTTC.

This sequence joins TRBV6-1 and TRBJ1-4; 7 nucleotides agree with TRBD1. Germline V gives CDR1 MNHNS, CDR2 SASEGT. CDR3 size: 12 residues. J gave up 8 bases and V 8 bases, and 5 bases lay outside the gene matches. The CDR3 is CASRQGDEKLFF. For the CDR3, the DNA is TGTGCCAGCCGGCAGGGGGACGAAAAACTGTTTTTT.

The chain has TRBV20-1 and TRBJ2-3, with D unresolved. V was shortened by 5 bases and J by 4 bases, with 7 bases between the two germline ends. The CDR3 extends over 11 amino acids. Germline CDR1 is DFQATT and CDR2 is SNEGSKA (reference sequence). CDR3 protein: CSAASSDTQYF. The CDR3, as DNA: TGCAGTGCTGCTTCTTCAGATACGCAGTATTTT.

The chain recombines TRBV5-1 with TRBJ2-3, with 7 nucleotides matching TRBD2. V lost 3 bases, J lost 0 bases, and 7 bases stayed unmatched. The germline gives CDR1 SGHRS, CDR2 YFSETQ. The CDR3 loop spans 16 amino acids. This CDR3 is CASSSKAGHSTDTQYF. CDR3 nucleotides: TGCGCCAGCAGCTCAAAAGCGGGGCACAGCACAGATACGCAGTATTTT.

The sample holds one count of this clone. CDR3 coding DNA: TGTGCCAGCAGTCGGAGACAGGCTTCCTACGAGCAGTACTTC. Translating it yields CASSRRQASYEQYF. This chain links TRBV7-9 with TRBJ2-7; tentatively, D is TRBD1 (6 bases). The germline CDR1 and CDR2 sequences are SEHNR and FQNEAQ (reference sequence). This CDR3 has 14 residues. V lost 6 bases to trimming and J lost 1 base, with 13 bases between them.

This chain uses TRBV10-3 with TRBJ1-1; the match to TRBD1 covers 7 bases. Per the germline V gene, CDR1 is ENHRY and CDR2 is SYGVKD. The CDR3 sequence is 14 residues long. J lost 8 bases, V lost 4 bases, and 10 bases had no gene match. The CDR3 protein is CAISGSGPRGEAFF. CDR3 DNA: TGTGCCATCAGTGGGTCGGGGCCCAGGGGGGAAGCTTTCTTT.

The chain's CDR3 is CAIKGLAGDFTGELFF. The CDR3 region has the DNA TGTGCCATCAAGGGACTAGCGGGAGACTTCACCGGGGAGCTGTTTTTT. J is TRBJ2-2 and V is TRBV10-3; 14 bases are a match to TRBD2. The V gene end was trimmed by 7 bases and the J gene end by 4 bases; junction bases not matched to a gene: 5. Looked up from germline, CDR1 is ENHRY and CDR2 is SYGVKD. The length of the CDR3 is 16 residues.

The chain is built from TRBV6-5 and TRBJ2-1, with 7 positions matching TRBD1. Per the germline V gene, CDR1 is MNHEY and CDR2 is SVGAGI. The CDR3 totals 13 residues. V was pared by 5 bases and J by 9 bases, with 7 bases of the junction left unmatched. CDR3 bases: TGTGCCAGCAGTCACAGGGGTACAGGTGAGCAGTTCTTC. This encodes CASSHRGTGEQFF.

V is TRBV7-9 and J is TRBJ2-1; 8 nucleotides agree with TRBD2. This CDR3 is 13 amino acids long. The J segment lost 15 bases and the V segment lost 1 base, leaving 8 bases of the junction unmatched. Looked up from germline, CDR1 is SEHNR and CDR2 is FQNEAQ (reference sequence). CDR3 nucleotides: TGTGCCAGCAGCTTAGACGGCCGGACTAGCACGTTCTTC. Amino acids: CASSLDGRTSTFF.

This clone was seen just once. This sequence joins TRBV6-1 and TRBJ2-3, with 7 bases aligning to TRBD1. The trim removed 6 bases at V and 3 bases at J, leaving 6 bases unmatched. The CDR3 runs 14 residues. CDR1 and CDR2 (germline): MNHNS, SASEGT. Here the CDR3 reads CASRLDRVTDTQYF. CDR3 nucleotide sequence: TGTGCCAGCAGACTCGACAGGGTAACAGATACGCAGTATTTT.

The chain joins TRBV18 to TRBJ1-1; maybe TRBD1 (6 bases). The CDR3 spans 14 residues. Trimming cost V 2 bases and J 1 base, with 8 bases left between them. Germline V gives CDR1 KGHSH, CDR2 LQKENI. The CDR3 nucleotides read TGTGCCAGCTCACCAGGACAGCGGAACACTGAAGCTTTCTTT. Its translation is CASSPGQRNTEAFF.

The V call is TRBV7-8, the J call TRBJ2-1; no firm D call. The V gene lost 2 bases and the J gene lost 6 bases, with 8 bases spanning the gap. CDR1 and CDR2 from the germline V gene are SGHVS and FQNEAQ. CDR3 length equals 13 residues. CDR3 nucleotides: TGTGCCAGCAGCTTAAACCTTCTCAATGAGCAGTTCTTC. Protein sequence: CASSLNLLNEQFF.

This chain links TRBV7-9 with TRBJ2-5; D unclear. This CDR3 has 13 residues. V lost 3 bases and J lost 5, with 10 bases in between. CDR1 SEHNR and CDR2 FQNEAQ come from the germline V gene (reference sequence). The CDR3 DNA follows: TGTGCCAGCAGCTTGCTCGGCCGTGAGACCCAGTACTTC. This sequence encodes CASSLLGRETQYF.

This chain links TRBV6-1 with TRBJ2-3; the D gene is possibly TRBD1 (6 bases). The CDR3 contains 16 residues. V lost 1 base, J lost 8 bases, and 19 bases lay in between. Germline CDR1 is MNHNS and CDR2 is SASEGT. CDR3 DNA: TGTGCCAGCAGTGAAGGGACCGCCAGGGACATGGGTACGCAGTATTTT. Translation: CASSEGTARDMGTQYF.

V and J are TRBV7-9 and TRBJ1-4, with 9 bases fitting TRBD1. The CDR3 is made up of 16 amino acids. Germline V gene data show CDR1 as SEHNR and CDR2 as FQNEAQ (reference sequence). The V segment lost 5 bases and the J segment 5 bases; nucleotides outside the gene matches: 9. The DNA for the CDR3 is TGTGCCAGCAGCCAAACCGCGGGACAGGGAAATGAAAAACTGTTTTTT. Translation gives CASSQTAGQGNEKLFF.

About this clone itself: Because the CDR3 is missing its conserved closing phenylalanine or tryptophan, this is likely a read error. It is unclear where the CDR3 begins or ends on the DNA, so no DNA is shown, and the CDR3 is as TCRdb lists it. The V call is TRBV23-1, the J call TRBJ1-5. TRBV23-1 is classed as an ORF, of uncertain function. Inclusive of both ends, the CDR3 amounts to 9 amino acids. The CDR3 loop reads CASSQSVGD.

The chain links TRBV7-6 to TRBJ2-3, with D perhaps matching TRBD2 (7 bases). CDR3 length: 16 amino acids. V dropped 3 bases and J dropped 5 bases, with 18 bases sitting between them. Germline CDR1 and CDR2: SGHVS and FNYEAQ. CDR3 sequence reads: CASSLAGRGALDTQYF. The CDR3 DNA reads TGTGCCAGCAGCTTGGCGGGGAGGGGGGCTCTAGATACGCAGTATTTT.

The chain recombines TRBV20-1 with TRBJ2-1; no definite D call. From germline, CDR1 is DFQATT and CDR2 SNEGSKA (reference sequence). V lost 3 bases to trimming and J lost 10 bases, with 7 bases between them. The CDR3 spans 10 residues. CDR3 amino acids: CSASPSEQFF. In DNA form, the CDR3 reads TGCAGTGCTAGTCCCTCGGAGCAGTTCTTC.

The chain links TRBV30 to TRBJ1-5, with D unclear. CDR1 and CDR2 (germline): GTSNPN, SVGIG (reference sequence). Trimming cost V 3 bases and J 3 bases, with 6 bases left between them. The CDR3 length is 12 residues. The chain's CDR3 is CAWRYPNQPQHF. The CDR3 DNA follows: TGTGCCTGGAGGTACCCCAATCAGCCCCAGCATTTT.

CDR3 amino acids: CASSPRTTDYGYTF. The DNA for the CDR3 is TGCGCCAGCAGCCCCAGGACCACGGACTATGGCTACACCTTC. The chain has TRBV5-1 and TRBJ1-2; D is uncertain. Trimming cost V 4 bases and J 3 bases, with 13 bases left between them. The CDR3 sequence is 14 residues long. Germline lookup yields CDR1 SGHRS and CDR2 YFSETQ.

The V and J genes are TRBV19 and TRBJ1-2; D gene uncertain. CDR1 and CDR2 from the germline V gene are LNHDA and SQIVND (reference sequence). V lost 5 bases, J lost 4 bases, and 17 bases lay in between. CDR3 size: 15 residues. The CDR3 loop is CASSGPGLGVYGYTF. In DNA form, the CDR3 reads TGTGCCAGTAGTGGCCCGGGCCTGGGAGTCTATGGCTACACCTTC.